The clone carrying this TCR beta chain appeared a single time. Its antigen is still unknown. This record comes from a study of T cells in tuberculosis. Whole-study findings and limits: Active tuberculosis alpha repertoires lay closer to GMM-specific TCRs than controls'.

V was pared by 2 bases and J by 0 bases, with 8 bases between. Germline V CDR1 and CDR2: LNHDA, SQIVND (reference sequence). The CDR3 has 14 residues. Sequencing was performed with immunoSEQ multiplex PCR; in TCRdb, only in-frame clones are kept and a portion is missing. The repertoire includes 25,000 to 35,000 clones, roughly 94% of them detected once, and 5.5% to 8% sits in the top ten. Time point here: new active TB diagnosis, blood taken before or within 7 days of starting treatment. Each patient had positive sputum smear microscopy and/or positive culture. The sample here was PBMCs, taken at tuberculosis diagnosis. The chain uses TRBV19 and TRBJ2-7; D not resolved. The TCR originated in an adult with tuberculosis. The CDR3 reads CASSIPGYSYEQYF. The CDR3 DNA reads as TGTGCCAGTAGTATACCAGGATACTCCTACGAGCAGTACTTC.